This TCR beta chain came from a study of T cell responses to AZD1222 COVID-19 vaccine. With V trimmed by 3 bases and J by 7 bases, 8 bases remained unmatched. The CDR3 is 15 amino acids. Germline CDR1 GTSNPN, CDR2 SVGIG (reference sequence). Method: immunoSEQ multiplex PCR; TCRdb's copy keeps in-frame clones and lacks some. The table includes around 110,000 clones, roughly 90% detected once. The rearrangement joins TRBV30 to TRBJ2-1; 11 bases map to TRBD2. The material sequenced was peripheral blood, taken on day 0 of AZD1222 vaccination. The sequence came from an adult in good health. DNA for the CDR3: TGTGCCTGGAGCCGGGGACTAGCGGTCCAGAATGAGCAGTTCTTC. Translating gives CAWSRGLAVQNEQFF.